The present T cell receptor (beta chain) was sequenced within a study of T cell responses to AZD1222 COVID-19 vaccine. Study-wide background: Second doses were pooled across both intervals (about 4 or about 12 weeks). Findings of the study overall: Spike was spanned by vaccine-associated CD4 TCRs, with dominance at 160-218 and 743-854. Donors skewed white British and female; clonal diversity was possibly underestimated.

The V gene lost 4 bases and the J gene lost 0 bases, with 14 bases spanning the gap. Germline V gene lookup returns CDR1 SGHNT and CDR2 YYREEE (reference sequence). CDR3 length equals 16 residues. TCRdb's table, derived via immunoSEQ multiplex PCR, lists solely in-frame clones and lacks some. The sample consists of 130,000 or so clones, approximately 91% of them appearing once. This clone was observed once. No antigen is known for it. This specimen consisted of peripheral blood, obtained on day 0 of AZD1222 vaccination. V usage is TRBV5-4 and J usage is TRBJ2-1, with D perhaps TRBD2 (5 bases). The clonotype comes from an adult in good health. Written as DNA, the CDR3 is TGTGCCAGCAGCACCCCAGCCCGGGGCTCCTACAATGAGCAGTTCTTC. This encodes CASSTPARGSYNEQFF.